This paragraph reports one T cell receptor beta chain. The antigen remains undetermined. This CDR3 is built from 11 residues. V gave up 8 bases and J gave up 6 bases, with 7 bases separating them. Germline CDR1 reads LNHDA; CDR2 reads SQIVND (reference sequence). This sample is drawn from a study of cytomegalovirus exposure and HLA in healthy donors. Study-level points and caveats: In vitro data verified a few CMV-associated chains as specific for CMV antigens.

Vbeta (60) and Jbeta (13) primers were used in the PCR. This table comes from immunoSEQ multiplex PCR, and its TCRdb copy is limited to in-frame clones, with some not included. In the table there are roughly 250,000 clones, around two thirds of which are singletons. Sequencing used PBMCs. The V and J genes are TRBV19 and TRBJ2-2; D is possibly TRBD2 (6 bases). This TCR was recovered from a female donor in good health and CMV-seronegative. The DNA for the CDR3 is TGTGCCAGTTGGGAGGCCGGGGAGCTGTTTTTT. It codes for CASWEAGELFF.